The following is a T cell receptor beta chain sequence with its context. The antigen is unknown. Primers: 60 Vbeta forward and 13 Jbeta reverse. Original processing notes: Among the unique TCR beta chains that a later analysis counted, 80 million to 100 million in all, 10 million to 11 million were shared. TCRdb keeps only in-frame clones here, not all; method: immunoSEQ multiplex PCR. The DNA gave D and trimming, while V, J and clone size come from that table. The data contain about 140,000 clones, more than 75% of them seen just once; the ten biggest clones take up roughly 3.2%. These data come from a study of cytomegalovirus exposure and HLA in healthy donors. Study overall: From donors who were HLA-typed, an early data release held approximately 80 million unique TCRs. Overall study findings and caveats: In a later analysis, common viral pathogens appeared linked to several of the most significant clusters. Researchers reportedly found TCR beta sequences accurately predicted most subjects' HLA-A and HLA-B alleles.

V lost 3 bases and J lost 5; bases outside the gene matches: 3. CDR1 is SEHNR and CDR2 is FQNEAQ in the germline V gene (reference sequence). This CDR3 comprises 13 residues. The rearrangement links TRBV7-9 to TRBJ2-7, with 8 positions matching TRBD1. This receptor was obtained from a man younger than 35 in good health and CMV-seropositive. The specimen sequenced was PBMCs. This CDR3 reads CASSLTGANEQYF. The CDR3 DNA is TGTGCCAGCAGCTTGACAGGGGCCAACGAGCAGTACTTC.